A selection of T cell receptor beta chains follows, all from one sample in a study of T cell repertoires in aging, cancer and after chemotherapy. TCRdb passed the multiplex PCR reads through MiXCR, listing each CDR3 protein once. Of about 11,000 distinct CDR3 sequences in the sample, almost 30% were seen once. The source material was blood. Receptors were obtained from a human donor in good health. Each CDR3 is given with its conserved first and last residue. Each record gives: J gene, V gene, D gene, clone size, CDR3 DNA, CDR3 protein. D genes are given only for firm matches. Clone size is shown for a subset of rows, as once, few, many or a class of expanded clone.

J gene: TRBJ1-3; V gene: TRBV12-3/TRBV12-4; D gene: NA; clone size: few; CDR3 DNA: TGTGCCAGCAGTTTTGGACCCCTCCCGGGAAACACCATATATTTT; CDR3 protein: CASSFGPLPGNTIYF
J gene: TRBJ2-3; V gene: TRBV7-2; D gene: NA; clone size: NA; CDR3 DNA: TGTGCCAGCAGCCCACGGGCAACAGATACGCAGTATTTT; CDR3 protein: CASSPRATDTQYF
J gene: TRBJ2-7; V gene: TRBV6-5; D gene: TRBD2; clone size: NA; CDR3 DNA: TGTGCCAGCCATCGCAGGGCTAGCGGGGCGACCTCCTACGAGCAGTACTTC; CDR3 protein: CASHRRASGATSYEQYF
J gene: TRBJ2-7; V gene: TRBV28; D gene: TRBD2; clone size: NA; CDR3 DNA: TGTGCCAGCAGTCCCCTGGGACTAGCGGGAGGGGGGTACGAGCAGTACTTC; CDR3 protein: CASSPLGLAGGGYEQYF
J gene: TRBJ2-3; V gene: TRBV7-2; D gene: NA; clone size: few; CDR3 DNA: TGTGCCAGCAGCTTAGATGAGGGGCATACGCAGTATTTT; CDR3 protein: CASSLDEGHTQYF
J gene: TRBJ2-2; V gene: TRBV5-1; D gene: NA; clone size: NA; CDR3 DNA: TGTGCCAGCAACGAAGGGATGAACACCGGGGAGCTGTTTTTT; CDR3 protein: CASNEGMNTGELFF
J gene: TRBJ2-3; V gene: TRBV6-6; D gene: TRBD2; clone size: NA; CDR3 DNA: TGTGCCAGCAGTTACTCCCTAAGGCTAGCGGACACAGATACGCAGTATTTT; CDR3 protein: CASSYSLRLADTDTQYF
J gene: TRBJ2-3; V gene: TRBV7-4; D gene: NA; clone size: NA; CDR3 DNA: TGTGCCAGCAGCTTAGATGGGGGGGCAGCAGATACGCAGTATTTT; CDR3 protein: CASSLDGGAADTQYF
J gene: TRBJ2-5; V gene: TRBV25-1; D gene: NA; clone size: NA; CDR3 DNA: TGTGCCAGCAGTGCCTATCTGGAGGCCTTCCAAGAGACCCAGTACTTC; CDR3 protein: CASSAYLEAFQETQYF
J gene: TRBJ2-7; V gene: TRBV28; D gene: TRBD1; clone size: NA; CDR3 DNA: TGTGCCAGCAGTTTGCCCCTAGGGGGCAAAACCCGCGAGCAGTACTTC; CDR3 protein: CASSLPLGGKTREQYF
J gene: TRBJ1-5; V gene: TRBV9; D gene: NA; clone size: few; CDR3 DNA: TGTGCCAGCAGCGTAGGACCGAGCAGGGGATACAATCAGCCCCAGCATTTT; CDR3 protein: CASSVGPSRGYNQPQHF
J gene: TRBJ1-5; V gene: TRBV18; D gene: NA; clone size: few; CDR3 DNA: TGTGCCAGCTCACCACGGGGCGGGGGGCCCCAGCATTTT; CDR3 protein: CASSPRGGGPQHF
J gene: TRBJ2-5; V gene: TRBV15; D gene: NA; clone size: NA; CDR3 DNA: TGTGCCACCTCCAGGGTGGGAGAGACCCAGTACTTC; CDR3 protein: CATSRVGETQYF
J gene: TRBJ2-3; V gene: TRBV29-1; D gene: NA; clone size: NA; CDR3 DNA: TGCAGCGTGTGGACTACTAGCACAGATACGCAGTATTTT; CDR3 protein: CSVWTTSTDTQYF
J gene: TRBJ2-7; V gene: TRBV7-9; D gene: NA; clone size: NA; CDR3 DNA: TGTGCCAGCACCGTAGGAAACGAGCAGTACTTC; CDR3 protein: CASTVGNEQYF
J gene: TRBJ2-1; V gene: TRBV20-1; D gene: TRBD2; clone size: NA; CDR3 DNA: TGCAGTGCTAGAGATTTGGAGGGACTAGCAGGGAATGAGCAGTTCTTC; CDR3 protein: CSARDLEGLAGNEQFF
J gene: TRBJ2-7; V gene: TRBV29-1; D gene: TRBD2; clone size: medium-sized; CDR3 DNA: TGCAGCGTTACCGGACTAGCGCCTTCCTACGAGCAGTACTTC; CDR3 protein: CSVTGLAPSYEQYF
J gene: TRBJ2-2; V gene: TRBV18; D gene: NA; clone size: few; CDR3 DNA: TGTGCCAGCTCACCTAGGGACTGGACCTCCGGGGAGCTGTTTTTT; CDR3 protein: CASSPRDWTSGELFF
J gene: TRBJ2-3; V gene: TRBV19; D gene: NA; clone size: few; CDR3 DNA: TGTGCCAGTAGTTATCTTGAGAGCACAGATACGCAGTATTTT; CDR3 protein: CASSYLESTDTQYF
J gene: TRBJ1-4; V gene: TRBV27; D gene: NA; clone size: NA; CDR3 DNA: TGTGCCAGCAGTTCCGGGGTACAGAGTGGGAAACTGTTTTTT; CDR3 protein: CASSSGVQSGKLFF
J gene: TRBJ1-2; V gene: TRBV28; D gene: NA; clone size: NA; CDR3 DNA: TGTGCCAGCAGTTTAACAGGGCGCTACTATGGCTACACCTTC; CDR3 protein: CASSLTGRYYGYTF
J gene: TRBJ1-5; V gene: TRBV28; D gene: NA; clone size: once; CDR3 DNA: TGTGCCAGCAGTTTAGATTCAGGAGACAATCAGCCCCAGCATTTT; CDR3 protein: CASSLDSGDNQPQHF
J gene: TRBJ2-3; V gene: TRBV6-4; D gene: NA; clone size: NA; CDR3 DNA: TGTGCCAGCAGTGACTCGACGGGCACAGATACGCAGTATTTT; CDR3 protein: CASSDSTGTDTQYF
J gene: TRBJ2-7; V gene: TRBV6-5; D gene: NA; clone size: few; CDR3 DNA: TGTGCCAGCAGTTACTCTCCGGTCTTTCGGGTAGGGCCCCTCTACGAGCAGTACTTC; CDR3 protein: CASSYSPVFRVGPLYEQYF
J gene: TRBJ1-5; V gene: TRBV20-1; D gene: NA; clone size: NA; CDR3 DNA: TGCAGTGCTTCCAGGGAGAGGGTTCAGCCCCAGCATTTT; CDR3 protein: CSASRERVQPQHF
J gene: TRBJ1-1; V gene: TRBV19; D gene: NA; clone size: few; CDR3 DNA: TGTGCCAGTAGTTTTGCAGGGGCCGAAGCTTTCTTT; CDR3 protein: CASSFAGAEAFF
J gene: TRBJ1-1; V gene: TRBV7-9; D gene: TRBD1; clone size: few; CDR3 DNA: TGTGCCAGCAGCCCGGGACAGGGAAGCACTGAAGCTTTCTTT; CDR3 protein: CASSPGQGSTEAFF
J gene: TRBJ2-7; V gene: TRBV10-3; D gene: TRBD2; clone size: few; CDR3 DNA: TGTGCCACCCACGGGGGGGGAGGCGAGCAGTACTTC; CDR3 protein: CATHGGGGEQYF
J gene: TRBJ2-5; V gene: TRBV5-4; D gene: TRBD1; clone size: once; CDR3 DNA: TGTGCCAGCAGCTTAACAGGGGGCTCGTACCAAGAGACCCAGTACTTC; CDR3 protein: CASSLTGGSYQETQYF
J gene: TRBJ2-6; V gene: TRBV7-6; D gene: NA; clone size: NA; CDR3 DNA: TGTGCCAGCAGCCTTCGATCTTCCTCTGGGGCCAACGTCCTGACTTTC; CDR3 protein: CASSLRSSSGANVLTF
J gene: TRBJ1-3; V gene: TRBV28; D gene: TRBD1; clone size: few; CDR3 DNA: TGTGCCAGCACCCCTTGGGGACAGGGAAGCTCTGGAAACACCATATATTTT; CDR3 protein: CASTPWGQGSSGNTIYF
J gene: TRBJ2-5; V gene: TRBV7-2; D gene: NA; clone size: few; CDR3 DNA: TGTGCCAGCAGTCCTGGGAGGGGGCCGGATCAAGAGACCCAGTACTTC; CDR3 protein: CASSPGRGPDQETQYF
J gene: TRBJ1-6; V gene: TRBV5-1; D gene: TRBD1; clone size: NA; CDR3 DNA: TGCGCCAGCAGCACGGGACAGGGGATAAATTCACCCCTCCACTTT; CDR3 protein: CASSTGQGINSPLHF
J gene: TRBJ2-3; V gene: TRBV7-2; D gene: TRBD2; clone size: NA; CDR3 DNA: TGTGCCAGCAGCTTTCAGACTAGCGGGGGGTCAGATACGCAGTATTTT; CDR3 protein: CASSFQTSGGSDTQYF
J gene: TRBJ2-1; V gene: TRBV13; D gene: NA; clone size: NA; CDR3 DNA: TGTGCCAGCAGCTTAAGGTTCCGTTACAATGAGCAGTTCTTC; CDR3 protein: CASSLRFRYNEQFF
J gene: TRBJ2-7; V gene: TRBV12-3/TRBV12-4; D gene: TRBD2; clone size: few; CDR3 DNA: TGTGCCAGCAGCCTAGCGGGGGCAGACTACGAGCAGTACTTC; CDR3 protein: CASSLAGADYEQYF
J gene: TRBJ1-5; V gene: TRBV6-2/TRBV6-3; D gene: NA; clone size: few; CDR3 DNA: TGTGCCAGCAGCACCCCGAACCAGGATCAGCCCCAGCATTTT; CDR3 protein: CASSTPNQDQPQHF
J gene: TRBJ2-7; V gene: TRBV7-9; D gene: NA; clone size: NA; CDR3 DNA: TGTGCCAGCAGCTTCCAGGACTACGAGCAGTACTTC; CDR3 protein: CASSFQDYEQYF
J gene: TRBJ2-2; V gene: TRBV24-1; D gene: TRBD1; clone size: NA; CDR3 DNA: TGTGCCACCAGTGATGAACAAGACCGGGACAGGGCATTCGGGGAGCTGTTTTTT; CDR3 protein: CATSDEQDRDRAFGELFF
J gene: TRBJ1-2; V gene: TRBV6-5; D gene: NA; clone size: medium-sized; CDR3 DNA: TGTGCCAGCAGTTACGGGCAGAACTATGGCTACACCTTC; CDR3 protein: CASSYGQNYGYTF
J gene: TRBJ2-7; V gene: TRBV27; D gene: NA; clone size: few; CDR3 DNA: TGTGCCAGCAGTCTAACTCCGGGGCTGAAAGGCGAGCAGTACTTC; CDR3 protein: CASSLTPGLKGEQYF
J gene: TRBJ1-1; V gene: TRBV6-5; D gene: TRBD1; clone size: NA; CDR3 DNA: TGTGCCAGCACTCCCCCCAGACAGGGGCGGAACACTGAAGCTTTCTTT; CDR3 protein: CASTPPRQGRNTEAFF